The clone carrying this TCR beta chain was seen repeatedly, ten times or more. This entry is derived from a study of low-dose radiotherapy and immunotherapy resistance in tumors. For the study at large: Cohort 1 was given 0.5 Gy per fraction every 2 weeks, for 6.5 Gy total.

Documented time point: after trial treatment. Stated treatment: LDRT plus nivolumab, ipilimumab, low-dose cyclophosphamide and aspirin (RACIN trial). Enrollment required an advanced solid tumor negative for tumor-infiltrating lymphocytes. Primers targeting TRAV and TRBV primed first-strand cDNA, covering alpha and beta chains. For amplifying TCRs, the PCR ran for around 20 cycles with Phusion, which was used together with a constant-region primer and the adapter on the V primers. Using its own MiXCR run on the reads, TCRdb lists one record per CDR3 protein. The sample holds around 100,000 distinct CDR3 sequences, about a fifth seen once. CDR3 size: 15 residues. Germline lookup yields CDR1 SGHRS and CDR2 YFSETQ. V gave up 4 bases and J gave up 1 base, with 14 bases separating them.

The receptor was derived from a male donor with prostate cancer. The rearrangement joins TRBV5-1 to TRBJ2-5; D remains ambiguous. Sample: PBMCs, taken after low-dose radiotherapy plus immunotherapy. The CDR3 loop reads CASSPGLLGQETQYF. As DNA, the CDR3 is TGCGCCAGCAGCCCCGGCCTTTTGGGCCAAGAGACCCAGTACTTC.